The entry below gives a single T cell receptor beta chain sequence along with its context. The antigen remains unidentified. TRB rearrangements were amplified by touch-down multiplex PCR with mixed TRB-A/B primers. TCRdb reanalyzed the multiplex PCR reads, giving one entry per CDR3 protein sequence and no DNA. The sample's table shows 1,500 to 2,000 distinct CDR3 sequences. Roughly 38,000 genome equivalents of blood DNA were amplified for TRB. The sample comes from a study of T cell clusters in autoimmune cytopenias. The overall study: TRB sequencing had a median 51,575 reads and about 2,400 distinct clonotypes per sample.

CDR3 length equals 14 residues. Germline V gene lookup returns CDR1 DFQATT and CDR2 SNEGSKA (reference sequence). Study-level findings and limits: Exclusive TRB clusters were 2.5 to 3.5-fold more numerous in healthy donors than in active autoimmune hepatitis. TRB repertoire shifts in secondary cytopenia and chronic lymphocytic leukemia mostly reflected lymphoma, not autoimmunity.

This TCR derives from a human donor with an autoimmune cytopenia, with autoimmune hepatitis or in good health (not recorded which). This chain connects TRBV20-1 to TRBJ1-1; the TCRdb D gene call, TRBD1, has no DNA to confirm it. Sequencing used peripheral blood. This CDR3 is CSATNRATNTEAFF.